The sequence of this T cell receptor beta chain was determined in a study of T cells in narcolepsy. About the study: Patients with NT1 or NT2 and healthy control donors were enrolled. Study conclusions and caveats: No autoreactive T cell clone sequences appeared in some memory CD4+ repertoires. Healthy controls reportedly lacked the autoreactive clonotypes serially found in patients' blood. Same-patient CSF and blood CD4+ T cell clonotypes included HCRT-specific and TRIB2-specific autoreactive ones.

To note about this clone: Antigen unknown.

Some clones are missing from TCRdb's copy, which holds only in-frame ones; the method was immunoSEQ multiplex PCR. Found here are approximately 31,000 clones, under 90% of them singletons; the top ten hold around 1.3%. The trim removed 2 bases at V and 3 bases at J, leaving 11 bases unmatched. Germline-derived CDR1 and CDR2 are SGHDT and YYEEEE. The CDR3 loop spans 16 amino acids. The specimen sequenced was CD45RA- memory CD4+ T cells from PBMCs. The V and J genes are TRBV5-6 and TRBJ2-7; 7 bases fit TRBD2. The receptor comes from a human donor with narcolepsy. The CDR3 DNA is TGTGCCAGCAGCTTATTGGGCGGGGAGGGCGACTACGAGCAGTACGTC. Translating gives CASSLLGGEGDYEQYV.